This T cell receptor (beta chain) was captured by sequencing in a study of beta chain features in type 1 diabetes. About the study: Regarding age, gender and cell yields, patients proved similar to healthy donors. The study's findings and limits: It was among patients, rather than healthy donors, that naive, central memory and Treg TCRB repertoires appeared more similar. A pattern of fewer insertions and more deletions at VDJ junctions was seen in type 1 diabetes patients.

Of note for this clone: Antigen unknown.

The investigators reverse transcribed all of the isolated RNA, so they sequenced expressed TCRB transcripts. Only in-frame clones appear in the TCRdb table, and some are missing; sequencing was by immunoSEQ multiplex PCR. The data show 200,000 to 250,000 clones, 9.6% seen once. The authors obtained over 95% purity in all sorted populations. Per germline, CDR1 SGDLS and CDR2 YYNGEE. V lost 4 bases and J lost 6, with 16 bases in between. This CDR3 region has 15 residues. The sequencing input was naive CD4+ T cells from blood. The receptor was isolated from a woman aged 18 to 35 in good health. The rearrangement joins TRBV9 to TRBJ2-2; no clear D gene. The CDR3 loop is CASSPLVQLAGELFF. The CDR3 bases are TGTGCCAGCAGCCCCCTGGTACAGTTAGCCGGGGAGCTGTTTTTT.